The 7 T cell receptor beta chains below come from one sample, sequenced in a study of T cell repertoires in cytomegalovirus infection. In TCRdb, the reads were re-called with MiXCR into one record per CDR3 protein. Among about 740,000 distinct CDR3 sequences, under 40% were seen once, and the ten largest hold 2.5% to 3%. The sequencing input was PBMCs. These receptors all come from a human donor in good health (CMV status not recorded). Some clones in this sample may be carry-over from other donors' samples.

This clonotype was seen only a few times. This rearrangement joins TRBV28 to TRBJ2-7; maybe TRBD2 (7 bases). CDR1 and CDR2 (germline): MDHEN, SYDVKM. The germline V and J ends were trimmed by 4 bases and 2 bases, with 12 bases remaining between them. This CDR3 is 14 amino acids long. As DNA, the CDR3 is TGTGCCAGCAGTTGGGGCGGGGGCACCTACGAGCAGTACTTC. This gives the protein CASSWGGGTYEQYF.

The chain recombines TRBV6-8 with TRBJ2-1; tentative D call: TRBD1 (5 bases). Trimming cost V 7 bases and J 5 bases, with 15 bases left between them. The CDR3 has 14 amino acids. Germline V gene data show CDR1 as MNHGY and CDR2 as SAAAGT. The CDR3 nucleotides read TGTGCCAGCATCCGGACCCTAGGGGACAATGAGCAGTTCTTC. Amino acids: CASIRTLGDNEQFF.

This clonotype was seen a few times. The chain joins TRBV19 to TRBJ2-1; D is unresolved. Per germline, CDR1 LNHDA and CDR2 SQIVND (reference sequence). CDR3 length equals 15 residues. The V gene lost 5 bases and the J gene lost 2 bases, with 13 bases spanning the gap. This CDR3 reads CASSGLLTTYNEQFF. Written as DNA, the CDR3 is TGTGCCAGTAGTGGCTTACTAACTACCTACAATGAGCAGTTCTTC.

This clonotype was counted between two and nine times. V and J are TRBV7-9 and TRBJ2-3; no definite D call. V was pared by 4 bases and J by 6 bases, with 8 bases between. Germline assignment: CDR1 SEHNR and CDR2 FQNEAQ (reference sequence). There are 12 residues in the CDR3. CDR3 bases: TGTGCCAGCAGCTCCACCCAGGATACGCAGTATTTT. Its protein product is CASSSTQDTQYF. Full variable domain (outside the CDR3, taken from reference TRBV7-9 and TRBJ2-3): DTGVSQNPRHKITKRGQNVTFRCDPISEHNRLYWYRQTLGQGPEFLTYFQNEAQLEKSRLLSDRFSAERPKGSFSTLEIQRTEQGDSAMYLCASSSTQDTQYFGPGTRLTVL.

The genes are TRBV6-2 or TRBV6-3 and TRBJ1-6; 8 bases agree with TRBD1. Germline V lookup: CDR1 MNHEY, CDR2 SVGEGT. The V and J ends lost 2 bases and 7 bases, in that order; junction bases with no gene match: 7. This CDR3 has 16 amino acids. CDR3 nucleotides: TGTGCCAGCAGTTACAGTTCCCGGACAGGGAATTCACCCCTCCACTTT. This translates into CASSYSSRTGNSPLHF.

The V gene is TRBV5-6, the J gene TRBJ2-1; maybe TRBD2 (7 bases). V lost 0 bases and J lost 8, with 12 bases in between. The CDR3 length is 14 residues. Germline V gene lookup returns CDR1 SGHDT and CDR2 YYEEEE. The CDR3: CASSLGLGGHEQFF. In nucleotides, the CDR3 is TGTGCCAGCAGCTTGGGTTTGGGGGGGCATGAGCAGTTCTTC. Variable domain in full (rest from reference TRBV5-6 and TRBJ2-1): DAGVTQSPTHLIKTRGQQVTLRCSPKSGHDTVSWYQQALGQGPQFIFQYYEEEERQRGNFPDRFSGHQFPNYSSELNVNALLLGDSALYLCASSLGLGGHEQFFGPGTRLTVL.

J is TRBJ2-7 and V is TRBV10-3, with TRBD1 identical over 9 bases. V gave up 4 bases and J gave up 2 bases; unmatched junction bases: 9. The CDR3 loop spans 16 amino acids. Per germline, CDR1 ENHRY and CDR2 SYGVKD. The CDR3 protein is CAISGLPGQGAYEQYF. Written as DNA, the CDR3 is TGTGCCATCAGTGGATTACCGGGACAGGGAGCCTACGAGCAGTACTTC.